Presented here are 19 T cell receptor beta chains from one specimen sequenced in a study of OX40 agonist ivuxolimab in advanced cancers. Libraries came from the immunoSEQ multiplex PCR assay. The immuneACCESS repertoire file appears here via TCRdb, limited to in-frame rearrangements. These files lack a portion of the clones; in checked studies, under half of the deficit traces to unresolved V genes, and the cause of the others is not known. This sample comprises about 80,000 clones, approximately 85% of them detected only once. 5% to 7% of the sample belongs to the ten largest clones. The sample here was CD4+ or CD8+ T cells sorted from blood, taken in a trial of the OX40 agonist ivuxolimab. The receptors were gathered from an adult with an advanced solid tumor such as melanoma, head and neck, liver or kidney cancer.

This chain connects TRBV6-5 to TRBJ1-2; D not resolved. V lost 7 bases and J 7 bases, leaving 4 bases between the germline ends. Germline values: CDR1 MNHEY, CDR2 SVGAGI. The CDR3 length is 9 residues. The CDR3 sequence is CASTGGYTF. The CDR3 coding sequence is TGTGCCAGCACCGGTGGCTACACCTTC.

The chain carries TRBV12-5 and TRBJ2-7; 9 bases agree with TRBD2. Germline V gene sequence: CDR1 LGHNT, CDR2 FRNRAP. The V and J ends lost 5 bases and 6 bases, in that order; junction bases with no gene match: 2. The CDR3 is 12 residues long. The CDR3 nucleotides read TGTGCTAGTGGTCCGGGACTAGCCGAGCAGTACTTC. Its translation: CASGPGLAEQYF.

The chain links TRBV5-5 to TRBJ2-7; D gene ambiguous. V gave up 3 bases and J gave up 7 bases, with 11 bases separating them. The CDR3 is made up of 12 amino acids. The V gene's germline CDR1 is SGHKS and CDR2 YYEKEE (reference sequence). The CDR3 is CASSSGFQEQYF. Here the CDR3 DNA reads TGTGCCAGCAGCTCCGGGTTTCAAGAGCAGTACTTC.

This clone was seen a few times. The chain employs TRBV11-2 and TRBJ2-5; D call uncertain. This CDR3 is built from 11 residues. CDR1 SGHAT and CDR2 FQNNGV come from the germline V gene. V was cut by 5 bases and J by 2 bases, with 3 bases left in between. CDR3: CASSLQETQYF. CDR3 nucleotide sequence: TGTGCCAGCAGCCTGCAAGAGACCCAGTACTTC.

This clone was observed once. The CDR3 loop is CASSSQGAVSNQPQHF. Written as DNA, the CDR3 is TGTGCCAGCAGTTCACAGGGCGCCGTGAGCAATCAGCCCCAGCATTTT. The chain is built from TRBV7-2 and TRBJ1-5, with D perhaps TRBD1 (6 bases). CDR1 and CDR2 (germline): SGHTA, FQGNSA. This CDR3 has 16 residues. The V end lost 6 bases, the J end lost 1 base, and 16 bases lay between the germline ends.

The chain employs TRBV4-1 and TRBJ2-1; D uncertain. The CDR3 is made up of 12 amino acids. Between the trimmed V and J ends, which lost 1 base and 10 bases, there was a span of 8 bases. CDR1 is MGHRA, CDR2 YSYEKL, per germline. The CDR3 DNA reads as TGCGCCAGCAGCCAAGGAGTTCTGGAGCAGTTCTTC. Residues: CASSQGVLEQFF.

V is TRBV7-8 and J is TRBJ2-3; 7 bases align to TRBD1. The V gene end was trimmed by 5 bases and the J gene end by 3 bases; junction bases not matched to a gene: 14. The CDR3 has 17 amino acids. Germline V gives CDR1 SGHVS, CDR2 FQNEAQ. CDR3 protein: CASSPNLLQGPTDTQYF. The DNA of the CDR3 is TGTGCCAGCAGCCCCAACCTTCTACAGGGGCCGACAGATACGCAGTATTTT.

This sequence joins TRBV5-4 and TRBJ2-5; the D call may be TRBD1 or TRBD2 (5 bases each). This CDR3 comprises 16 residues. The germline V gene has CDR1 SGHNT and CDR2 YYREEE (reference sequence). Deletions cut 4 bases from V and 1 base from J, with 17 bases between. CDR3 DNA sequence: TGTGCCAGCAGCCGGGGCGGCCCTAGCTCCCAAGAGACCCAGTACTTC. Translation: CASSRGGPSSQETQYF. Drawing the rest from reference TRBV5-4 and TRBJ2-5, the complete variable domain is ETGVTQSPTHLIKTRGQQVTLRCSSQSGHNTVSWYQQALGQGPQFIFQYYREEENGRGNFPPRFSGLQFPNYSSELNVNALELDDSALYLCASSRGGPSSQETQYFGPGTRLLVL.

The genes are TRBV4-1 and TRBJ2-3; the match to TRBD2 covers 7 bases. V lost 2 bases to trimming and J lost 11 bases; unmatched junction nucleotides: 10. This CDR3 region has 14 residues. Germline V gene lookup returns CDR1 MGHRA and CDR2 YSYEKL. The CDR3 sequence: CASSQSGNPPQQYF. In DNA form, the CDR3 reads TGCGCCAGCAGCCAAAGCGGGAACCCTCCCCAGCAGTATTTT.

This chain joins TRBV12-5 and TRBJ1-2; D is possibly TRBD1 (6 bases). Trimming left V 1 base short and J 8 bases short, with 14 bases between. The CDR3 loop spans 14 amino acids. In germline, CDR1 is LGHNT, CDR2 FRNRAP. CDR3: CASGLDQGRGGYTF. DNA of the CDR3: TGTGCTAGTGGTTTGGACCAGGGGCGCGGGGGCTACACCTTC.

The chain joins TRBV6-1 to TRBJ1-1; D is possibly TRBD1 (6 bases). The CDR3 has 15 amino acids. Germline V gene data show CDR1 as MNHNS and CDR2 as SASEGT. Trimming removed 4 bases at V and 2 bases at J, with 14 bases between. Here the CDR3 reads CASSARQAGNTEAFF. DNA of the CDR3: TGTGCCAGCAGTGCCAGACAGGCCGGCAACACTGAAGCTTTCTTT.

The V and J genes are TRBV14 and TRBJ1-1; D remains unclear. In germline, CDR1 is SGHDN, CDR2 FVKESK. Between the trimmed V and J ends, which lost 1 base and 3 bases, there was a span of 9 bases. This CDR3 has 14 amino acids. As DNA, the CDR3 is TGTGCCAGCAGCCAAGGGCCTTGGGACACTGAAGCTTTCTTT. Translation: CASSQGPWDTEAFF.

This clone was detected a few times. The J gene is TRBJ2-1, the V gene TRBV19; 12 bases are a match to TRBD2. Trimming removed 8 bases from V and 9 bases from J; junction bases left unmatched: 11. The CDR3 has 15 amino acids. Germline lookup yields CDR1 LNHDA and CDR2 SQIVND (reference sequence). CDR3 region: CASRTVASGRGEQFF. The CDR3 DNA follows: TGTGCCAGTCGTACTGTTGCTAGCGGGAGGGGTGAGCAGTTCTTC.

The chain combines TRBV5-1 with TRBJ2-7, with 9 bases identical to TRBD2. CDR3 length: 15 residues. Germline lookup yields CDR1 SGHRS and CDR2 YFSETQ. The J segment lost 2 bases and the V segment lost 3 bases, leaving 6 bases of the junction unmatched. The CDR3 region has the DNA TGCGCCAGCAGCTCCACTAGCGGGTTAGCCTACGAGCAGTACTTC. This gives the protein CASSSTSGLAYEQYF.

The chain uses TRBV2 and TRBJ2-7; TRBD2 agrees at 10 bases. Germline trimming cut 1 base from V and 2 bases from J; bases unmatched to any gene: 8. Germline V gene lookup returns CDR1 SNHLY and CDR2 FYNNEI. This CDR3 is built from 17 residues. The CDR3 bases are TGTGCCAGCAGTGAAGGACTAGCGGGCACAGGGGCCTACGAGCAGTACTTC. Translating gives CASSEGLAGTGAYEQYF.

The J gene is TRBJ2-4, the V gene TRBV5-1; D is possibly TRBD1 (5 bases). The CDR3 covers 16 residues. Trimming shortened V by 4 bases and J by 0 bases, and 14 bases separated the two germline ends. Per germline, CDR1 SGHRS and CDR2 YFSETQ. The CDR3 is CASSPRQSLAKNIQYF. The CDR3 DNA is TGCGCCAGCAGCCCTAGACAGTCCCTAGCCAAAAACATTCAGTACTTC.

The genes are TRBV4-3 and TRBJ2-7; D gene unclear. The V end was cut by 0 bases, the J end by 9 bases, with 18 bases between. The CDR3 consists of 15 residues. Germline V gives CDR1 LGHNA, CDR2 YSLEER. Written as DNA, the CDR3 is TGCGCCAGCAGCCAAGAGGTTGGGGTAACCGGCGGGCAGTACTTC. Translated: CASSQEVGVTGGQYF.

This chain uses TRBV19 with TRBJ2-7; a weak D match, TRBD1 (5 bases). Germline V gene data show CDR1 as LNHDA and CDR2 as SQIVND (reference sequence). The CDR3 spans 15 residues. V was shortened by 7 bases and J by 5 bases, with 21 bases between the two germline ends. CDR3 region: CASTASYTRGHEQYF. CDR3 bases: TGTGCCAGTACCGCCAGCTATACAAGGGGCCACGAGCAGTACTTC.

V usage is TRBV6-4 and J usage is TRBJ2-2, with 11 positions matching TRBD2. This CDR3 has 16 amino acids. Unmatched junction bases numbered 4, after V lost 5 bases and J lost 2 bases. CDR1 and CDR2 (germline): MRHNA, SNTAGT. This chain's CDR3 is CASSYGTSGNTGELFF. The CDR3 DNA reads TGTGCCAGCAGTTATGGGACTAGCGGTAACACCGGGGAGCTGTTTTTT.